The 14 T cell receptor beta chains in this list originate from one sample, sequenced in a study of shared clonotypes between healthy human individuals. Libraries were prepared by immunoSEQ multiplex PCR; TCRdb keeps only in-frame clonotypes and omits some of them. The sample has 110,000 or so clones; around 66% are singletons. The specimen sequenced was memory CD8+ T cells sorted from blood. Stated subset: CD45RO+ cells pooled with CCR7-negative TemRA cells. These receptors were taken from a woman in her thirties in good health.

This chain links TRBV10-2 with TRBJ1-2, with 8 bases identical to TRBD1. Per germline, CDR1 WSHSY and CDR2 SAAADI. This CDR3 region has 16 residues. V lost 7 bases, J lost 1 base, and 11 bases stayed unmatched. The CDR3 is CASTEGAGGINYGYTF. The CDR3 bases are TGCGCCAGCACCGAGGGGGCAGGGGGCATTAACTATGGCTACACCTTC.

The CDR3 DNA reads TGTGCCAGCAACCTAGGCGGGACAGGGGCTTTCTTT. Translation: CASNLGGTGAFF. J is TRBJ1-1 and V is TRBV7-8; 9 nucleotides match TRBD1. Germline V gene data show CDR1 as SGHVS and CDR2 as FQNEAQ. CDR3 length equals 12 residues. V shed 7 bases, J shed 11 bases, and the junction held 8 bases outside the gene matches.

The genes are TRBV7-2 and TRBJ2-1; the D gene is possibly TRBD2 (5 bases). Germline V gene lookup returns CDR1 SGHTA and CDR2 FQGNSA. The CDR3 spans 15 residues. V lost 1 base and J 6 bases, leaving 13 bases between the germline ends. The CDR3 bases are TGTGCCAGCAGCTTAGTAACGGGAAGGGTCAATGAGCAGTTCTTC. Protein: CASSLVTGRVNEQFF.

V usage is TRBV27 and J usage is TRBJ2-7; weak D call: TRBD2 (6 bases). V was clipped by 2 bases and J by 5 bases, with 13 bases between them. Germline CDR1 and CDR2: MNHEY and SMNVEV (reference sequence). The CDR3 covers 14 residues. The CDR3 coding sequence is TGTGCCAGCAGTTTACCCTACGGGGGTGACGAGCAGTACTTC. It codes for CASSLPYGGDEQYF.

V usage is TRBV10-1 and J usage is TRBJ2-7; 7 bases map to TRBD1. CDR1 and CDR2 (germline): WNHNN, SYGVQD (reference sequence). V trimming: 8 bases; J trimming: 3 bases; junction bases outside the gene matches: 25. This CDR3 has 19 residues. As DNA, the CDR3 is TGCGCCAGCCGAAAAAAGACCGGGACAGAAGTAAATGGGTGCTACGAGCAGTACTTC. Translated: CASRKKTGTEVNGCYEQYF.

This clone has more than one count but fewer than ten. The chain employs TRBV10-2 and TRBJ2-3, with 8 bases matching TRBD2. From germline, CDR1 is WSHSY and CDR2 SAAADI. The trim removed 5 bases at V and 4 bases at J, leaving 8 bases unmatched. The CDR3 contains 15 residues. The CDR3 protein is CASSKGLGRADTQYF. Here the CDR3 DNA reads TGCGCCAGCAGTAAGGGACTAGGACGAGCAGATACGCAGTATTTT.

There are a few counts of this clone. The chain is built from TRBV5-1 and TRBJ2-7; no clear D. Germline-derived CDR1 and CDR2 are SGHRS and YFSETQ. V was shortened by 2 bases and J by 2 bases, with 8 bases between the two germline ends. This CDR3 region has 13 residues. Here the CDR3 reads CASSFNPTYEQYF. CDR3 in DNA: TGCGCCAGCAGCTTTAATCCTACCTACGAGCAGTACTTC.

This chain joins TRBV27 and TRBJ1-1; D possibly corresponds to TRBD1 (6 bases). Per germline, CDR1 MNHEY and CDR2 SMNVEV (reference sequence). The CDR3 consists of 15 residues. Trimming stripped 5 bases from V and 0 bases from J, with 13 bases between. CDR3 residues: CASSLGGVVNTEAFF. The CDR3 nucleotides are TGTGCCAGCAGTCTAGGGGGGGTAGTGAACACTGAAGCTTTCTTT.

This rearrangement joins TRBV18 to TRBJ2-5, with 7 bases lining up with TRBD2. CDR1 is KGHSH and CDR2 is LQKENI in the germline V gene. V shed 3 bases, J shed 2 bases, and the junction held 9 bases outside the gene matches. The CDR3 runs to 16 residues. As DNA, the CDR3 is TGTGCCAGCTCACCCCTCCTTAGCGGGTCTCAAGAGACCCAGTACTTC. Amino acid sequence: CASSPLLSGSQETQYF.

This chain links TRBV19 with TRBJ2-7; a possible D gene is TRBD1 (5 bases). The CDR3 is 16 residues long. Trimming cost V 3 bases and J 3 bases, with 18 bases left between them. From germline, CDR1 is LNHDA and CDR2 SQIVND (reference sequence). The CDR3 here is CASSIHSDGQLYEQYF. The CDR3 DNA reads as TGTGCCAGTAGTATCCATTCGGACGGACAACTCTACGAGCAGTACTTC. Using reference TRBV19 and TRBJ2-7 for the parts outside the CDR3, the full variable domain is DGGITQSPKYLFRKEGQNVTLSCEQNLNHDAMYWYRQDPGQGLRLIYYSQIVNDFQKGDIAEGYSVSREKKESFPLTVTSAQKNPTAFYLCASSIHSDGQLYEQYFGPGTRLTVT.

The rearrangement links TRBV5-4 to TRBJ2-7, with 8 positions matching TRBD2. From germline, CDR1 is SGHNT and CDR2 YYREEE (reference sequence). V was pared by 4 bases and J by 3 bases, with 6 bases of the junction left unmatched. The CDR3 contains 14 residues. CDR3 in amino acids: CASSQVAGGYEQYF. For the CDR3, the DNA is TGTGCCAGCAGCCAAGTGGCGGGAGGCTACGAGCAGTACTTC.

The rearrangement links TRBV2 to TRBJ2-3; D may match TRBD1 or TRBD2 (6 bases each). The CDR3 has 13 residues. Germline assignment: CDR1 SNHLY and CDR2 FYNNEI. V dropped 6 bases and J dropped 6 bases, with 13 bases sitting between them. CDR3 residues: CASRLQGLDTQYF. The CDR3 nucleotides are TGTGCCAGCAGGCTACAGGGACTCGATACGCAGTATTTT.

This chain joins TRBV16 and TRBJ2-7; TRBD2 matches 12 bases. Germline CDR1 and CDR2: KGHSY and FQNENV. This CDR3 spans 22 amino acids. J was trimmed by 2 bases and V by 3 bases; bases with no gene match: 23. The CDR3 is CASSHQIRGYLAGGPRAYEQYF. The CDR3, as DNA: TGTGCCAGCAGCCATCAGATCAGGGGCTATCTAGCGGGAGGGCCTAGGGCCTACGAGCAGTACTTC.

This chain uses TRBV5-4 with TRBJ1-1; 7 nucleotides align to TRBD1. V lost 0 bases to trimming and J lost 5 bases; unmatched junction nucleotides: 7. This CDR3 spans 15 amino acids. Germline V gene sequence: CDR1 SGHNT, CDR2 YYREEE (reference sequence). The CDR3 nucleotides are TGTGCCAGCAGCTTGGTAGGGGGCGCGGGAACTGAAGCTTTCTTT. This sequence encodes CASSLVGGAGTEAFF.